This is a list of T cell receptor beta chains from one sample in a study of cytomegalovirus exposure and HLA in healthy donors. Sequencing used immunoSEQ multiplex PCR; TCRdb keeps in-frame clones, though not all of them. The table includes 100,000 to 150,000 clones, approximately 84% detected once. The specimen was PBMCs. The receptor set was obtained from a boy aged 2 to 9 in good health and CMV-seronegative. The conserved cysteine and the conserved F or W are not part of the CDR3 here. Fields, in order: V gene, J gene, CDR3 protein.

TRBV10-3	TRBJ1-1	AIMSNLLKRDTEAF
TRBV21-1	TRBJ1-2	ASSKGRGVRIYGYT
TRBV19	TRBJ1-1	ASMRGAQVSVTEAF
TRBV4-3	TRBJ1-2	ASSQGAYGYT
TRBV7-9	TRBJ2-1	ASSLPGLVYNEQF
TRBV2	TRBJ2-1	ASRDGLAGRNEQF
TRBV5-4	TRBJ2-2	ASSKGTGRNTGELF
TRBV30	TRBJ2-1	AWSVRMRGEQF
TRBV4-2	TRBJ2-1	ASSQEGGAAYNEQF
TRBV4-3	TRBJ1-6	ASSQVLSSYNSPLH
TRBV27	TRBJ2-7	ASSQWTGALSYEQY
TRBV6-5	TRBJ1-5	ASSWTGLFGNQPQH
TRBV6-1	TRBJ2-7	ASSDREADEQY
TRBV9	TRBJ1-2	ASSPRVQKGGYT